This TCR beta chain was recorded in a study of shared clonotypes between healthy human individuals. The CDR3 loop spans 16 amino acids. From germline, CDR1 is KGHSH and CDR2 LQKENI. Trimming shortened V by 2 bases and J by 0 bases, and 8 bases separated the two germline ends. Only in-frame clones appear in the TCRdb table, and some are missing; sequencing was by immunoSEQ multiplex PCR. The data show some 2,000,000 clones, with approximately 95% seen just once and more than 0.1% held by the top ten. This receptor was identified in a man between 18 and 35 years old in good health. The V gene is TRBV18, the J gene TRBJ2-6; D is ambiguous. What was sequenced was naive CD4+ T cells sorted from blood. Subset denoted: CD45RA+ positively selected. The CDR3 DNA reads TGTGCCAGCTCACCAAGCCGGAACTCTGGGGCCAACGTCCTGACTTTC. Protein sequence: CASSPSRNSGANVLTF. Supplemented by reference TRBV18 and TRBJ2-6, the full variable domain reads NAGVMQNPRHLVRRRGQEARLRCSPMKGHSHVYWYRQLPEEGLKFMVYLQKENIIDESGMPKERFSAEFPKEGPSILRIQQVVRGDSAAYFCASSPSRNSGANVLTFGAGSRLTVL.